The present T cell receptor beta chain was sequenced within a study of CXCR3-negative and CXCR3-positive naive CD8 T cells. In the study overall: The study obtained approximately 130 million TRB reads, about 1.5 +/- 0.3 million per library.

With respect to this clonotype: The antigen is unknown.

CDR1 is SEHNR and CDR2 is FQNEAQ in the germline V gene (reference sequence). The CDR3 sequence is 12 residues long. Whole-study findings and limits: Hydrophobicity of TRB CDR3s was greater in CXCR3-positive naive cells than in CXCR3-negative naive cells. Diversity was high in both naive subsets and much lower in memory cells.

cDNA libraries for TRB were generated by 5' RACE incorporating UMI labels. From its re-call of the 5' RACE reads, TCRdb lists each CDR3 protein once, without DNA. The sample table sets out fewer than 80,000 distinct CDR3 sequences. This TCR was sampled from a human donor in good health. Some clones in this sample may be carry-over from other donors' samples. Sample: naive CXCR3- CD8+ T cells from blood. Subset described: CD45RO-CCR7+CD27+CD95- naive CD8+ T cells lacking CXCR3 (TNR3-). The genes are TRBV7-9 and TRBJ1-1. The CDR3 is CASSSLLIRAFF.